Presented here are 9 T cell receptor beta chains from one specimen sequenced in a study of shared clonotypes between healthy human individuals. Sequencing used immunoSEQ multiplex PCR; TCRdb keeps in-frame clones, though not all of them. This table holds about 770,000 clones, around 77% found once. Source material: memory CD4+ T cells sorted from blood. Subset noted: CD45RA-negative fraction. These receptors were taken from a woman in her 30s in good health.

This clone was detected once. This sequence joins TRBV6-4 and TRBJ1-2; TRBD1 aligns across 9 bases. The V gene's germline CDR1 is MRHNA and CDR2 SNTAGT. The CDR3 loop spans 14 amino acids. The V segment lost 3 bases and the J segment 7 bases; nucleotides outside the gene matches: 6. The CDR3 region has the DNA TGTGCCAGCAGTGAGAACAGGGGGCAGGCTGGCTACACCTTC. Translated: CASSENRGQAGYTF.

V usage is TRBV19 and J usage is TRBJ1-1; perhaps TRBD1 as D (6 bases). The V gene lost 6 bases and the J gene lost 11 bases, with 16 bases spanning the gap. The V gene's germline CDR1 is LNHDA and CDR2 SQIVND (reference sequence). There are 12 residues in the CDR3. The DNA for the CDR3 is TGTGCCAGTAGGGAACAGGGTAAGATGGCTTTCTTT. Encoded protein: CASREQGKMAFF.

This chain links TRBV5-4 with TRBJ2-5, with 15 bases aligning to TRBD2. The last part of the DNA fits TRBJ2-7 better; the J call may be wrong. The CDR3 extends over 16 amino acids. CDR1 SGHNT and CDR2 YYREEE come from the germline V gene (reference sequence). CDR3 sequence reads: CASSFGTSGRWDEQYF. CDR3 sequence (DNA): TGTGCCAGCAGCTTTGGGACTAGCGGGAGGTGGGACGAGCAGTACTTC.

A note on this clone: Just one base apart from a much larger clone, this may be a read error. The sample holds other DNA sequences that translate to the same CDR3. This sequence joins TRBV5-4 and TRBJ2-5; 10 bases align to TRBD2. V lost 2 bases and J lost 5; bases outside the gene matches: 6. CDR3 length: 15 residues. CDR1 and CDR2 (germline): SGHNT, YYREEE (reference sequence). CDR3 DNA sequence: TGTGCCAGCAGCTTAGCGGGAGGGCCGGGGGAGACCCAGTACTTC. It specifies CASSLAGGPGETQYF.

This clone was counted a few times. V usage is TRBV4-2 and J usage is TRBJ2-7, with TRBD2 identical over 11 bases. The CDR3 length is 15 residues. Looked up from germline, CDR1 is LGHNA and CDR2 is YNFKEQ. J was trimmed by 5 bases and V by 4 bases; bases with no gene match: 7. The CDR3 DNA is TGTGCCAGCAGCCCGATAGCGGGAGGGCCGCACGAGCAGTACTTC. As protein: CASSPIAGGPHEQYF.

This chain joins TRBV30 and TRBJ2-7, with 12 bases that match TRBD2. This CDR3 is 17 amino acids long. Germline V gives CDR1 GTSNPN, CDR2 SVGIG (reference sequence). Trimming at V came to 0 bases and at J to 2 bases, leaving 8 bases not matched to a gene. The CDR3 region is CAWSVSASGRDPYEQYF. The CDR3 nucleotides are TGTGCCTGGAGTGTTTCGGCTAGCGGGAGGGATCCCTACGAGCAGTACTTC.

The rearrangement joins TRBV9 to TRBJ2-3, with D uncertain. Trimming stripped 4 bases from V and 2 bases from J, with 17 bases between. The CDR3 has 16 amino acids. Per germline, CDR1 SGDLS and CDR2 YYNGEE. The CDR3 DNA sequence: TGTGCCAGCAGCCCCCCCCGGACGGGTCTCACAGATACGCAGTATTTT. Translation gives CASSPPRTGLTDTQYF. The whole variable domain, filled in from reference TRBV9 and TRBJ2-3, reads DSGVTQTPKHLITATGQRVTLRCSPRSGDLSVYWYQQSLDQGLQFLIQYYNGEERAKGNILERFSAQQFPDLHSELNLSSLELGDSALYFCASSPPRTGLTDTQYFGPGTRLTVL.

CDR3 residues: CASSLEQGRGEQYF. Here the CDR3 DNA reads TGTGCCAGCAGTTTAGAACAGGGGAGAGGGGAGCAGTACTTC. The chain uses TRBV28 and TRBJ2-7, with TRBD1 identical over 7 bases. This CDR3 has 14 residues. The trim removed 2 bases at V and 7 bases at J, leaving 8 bases unmatched. The germline CDR1 and CDR2 sequences are MDHEN and SYDVKM.

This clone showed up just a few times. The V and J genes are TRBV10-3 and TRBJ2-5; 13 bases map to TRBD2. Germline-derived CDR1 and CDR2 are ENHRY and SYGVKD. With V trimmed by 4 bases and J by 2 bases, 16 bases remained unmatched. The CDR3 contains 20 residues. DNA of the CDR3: TGTGCCATCAGTGTTGGGCCTGCTACCGGACTAGCGGGAGAACAAGAGACCCAGTACTTC. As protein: CAISVGPATGLAGEQETQYF.